This T cell receptor beta chain comes out of a study of Ad26.COV2.S vaccination and SARS-CoV-2 variants. Regarding the study as a whole: Whether participants received vaccine or placebo, their non-spike TCR breadth was similar. Participants in the vaccine arm had higher spike-specific TCR breadth; placebo recipients had lower.

Noted treatment: around 19 received Ad26.COV2.S at low or high dose, single or two shots; a few received placebo; per-sample allocation not given. Samples analyzed were those drawn on day 63 after the first vaccine or placebo injection. An Ad26 vector that expressed Wuhan-strain SARS-CoV-2 spike constituted the vaccine. Libraries were prepared by immunoSEQ multiplex PCR; TCRdb keeps only in-frame clonotypes and omits some of them. This sample has about 470,000 clones, with about 92% found just once. Comments on this clone: Its antigen is unidentified.

The CDR3 runs 19 residues. V lost 4 bases, J lost 4 bases, and 27 bases lay in between. CDR1 is MDHEN and CDR2 is SYDVKM in the germline V gene. This receptor was identified in a person between 18 and 65 years old who received the Ad26.COV2.S COVID-19 vaccine or a placebo. V is TRBV28 and J is TRBJ2-3, with D perhaps matching TRBD2 (5 bases). This sample comprised peripheral blood, obtained in a trial of Ad26.COV2.S vaccine versus placebo. The CDR3 DNA sequence: TGTGCCAGCAGTTCCCCGACGGGTTGGGCTAGCAGGCAGGCAGATACGCAGTATTTT. This sequence encodes CASSSPTGWASRQADTQYF.